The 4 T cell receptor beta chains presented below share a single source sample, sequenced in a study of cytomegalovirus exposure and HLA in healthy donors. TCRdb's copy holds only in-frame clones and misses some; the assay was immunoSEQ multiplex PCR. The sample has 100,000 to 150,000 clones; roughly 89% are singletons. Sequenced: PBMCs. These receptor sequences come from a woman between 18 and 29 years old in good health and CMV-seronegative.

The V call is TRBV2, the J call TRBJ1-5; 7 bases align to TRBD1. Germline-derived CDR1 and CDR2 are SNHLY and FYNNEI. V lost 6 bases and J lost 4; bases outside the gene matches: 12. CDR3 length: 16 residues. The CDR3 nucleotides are TGTGCCAGCAGGGGCGAACGGACAGGTTCAAATCAGCCCCAGCATTTT. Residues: CASRGERTGSNQPQHF.

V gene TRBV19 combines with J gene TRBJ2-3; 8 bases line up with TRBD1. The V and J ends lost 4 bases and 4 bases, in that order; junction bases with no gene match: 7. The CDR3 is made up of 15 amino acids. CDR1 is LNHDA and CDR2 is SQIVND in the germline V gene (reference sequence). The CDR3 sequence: CASSTFRGRADTQYF. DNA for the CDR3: TGTGCCAGTAGTACGTTCAGGGGGCGGGCAGATACGCAGTATTTT.

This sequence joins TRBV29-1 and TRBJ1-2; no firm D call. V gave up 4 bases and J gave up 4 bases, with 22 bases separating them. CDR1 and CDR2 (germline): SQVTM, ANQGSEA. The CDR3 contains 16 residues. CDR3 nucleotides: TGCAGCGTTGGAAGCCCAAGAGCCTATATGGTCTATGGCTACACCTTC. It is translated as CSVGSPRAYMVYGYTF.

The CDR3 sequence is CASSSHRGRGSPLHF. The CDR3 DNA is TGTGCCAGCAGCTCACACAGGGGCAGAGGATCACCCCTCCACTTT. This chain links TRBV11-2 with TRBJ1-6, with 7 positions matching TRBD1. V shed 4 bases and J 10 bases; nucleotides not matched to a gene: 10. Germline loops: CDR1 SGHAT, CDR2 FQNNGV. CDR3 length: 15 amino acids.